This TCR beta chain was observed in a study of blood T cell repertoires in COVID-19. About the study: The United States, Italy and Spain supplied acute and convalescent COVID-19 samples.

Germline V gene lookup returns CDR1 SGHAT and CDR2 FQNNGV. The CDR3 consists of 16 residues. V was pared by 1 base and J by 1 base, with 11 bases between. Original analysis: Nucleated cell number was recorded as an estimate derived from reference gene primer amplification. The table came from immunoSEQ multiplex PCR; TCRdb's copy has only in-frame clones and leaves some out. Clone size and the V and J calls come from that table; the DNA yielded D and trimming. The data show about 95,000 clones, roughly 90% seen once. This TCR was sampled from a man aged 45-65 years with COVID-19, enrolled during active disease. This chain uses TRBV11-2 with TRBJ1-5, with D perhaps matching TRBD1 (6 bases). Specimen: peripheral blood. CDR3 nucleotide sequence: TGTGCCAGCAGCTTAGTGCGGGGGGCGAGCAATCAGCCCCAGCATTTT. Amino acids: CASSLVRGASNQPQHF.